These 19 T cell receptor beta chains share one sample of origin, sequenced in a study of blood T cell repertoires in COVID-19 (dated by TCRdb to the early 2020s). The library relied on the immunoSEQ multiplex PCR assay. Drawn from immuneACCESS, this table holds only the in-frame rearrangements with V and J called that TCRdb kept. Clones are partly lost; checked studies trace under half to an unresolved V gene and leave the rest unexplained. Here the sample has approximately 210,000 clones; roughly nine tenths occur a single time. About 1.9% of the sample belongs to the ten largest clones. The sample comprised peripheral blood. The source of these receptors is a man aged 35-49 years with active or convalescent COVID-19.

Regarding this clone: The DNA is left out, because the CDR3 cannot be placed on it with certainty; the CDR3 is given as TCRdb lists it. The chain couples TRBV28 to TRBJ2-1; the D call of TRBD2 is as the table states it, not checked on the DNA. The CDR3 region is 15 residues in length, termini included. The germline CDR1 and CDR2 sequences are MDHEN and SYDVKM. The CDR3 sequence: CASSSSTSALNEQFF.

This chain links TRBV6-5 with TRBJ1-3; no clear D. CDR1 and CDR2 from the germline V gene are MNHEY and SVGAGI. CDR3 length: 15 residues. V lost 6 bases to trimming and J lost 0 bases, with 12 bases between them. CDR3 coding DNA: TGTGCCAGCAGACCTCAGGTGAACTCTGGAAACACCATATATTTT. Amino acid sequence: CASRPQVNSGNTIYF.

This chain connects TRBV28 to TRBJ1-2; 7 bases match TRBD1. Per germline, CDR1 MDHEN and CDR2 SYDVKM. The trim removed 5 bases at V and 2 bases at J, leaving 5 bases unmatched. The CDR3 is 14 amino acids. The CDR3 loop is CASSRRDRNYGYTF. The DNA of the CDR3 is TGTGCCAGCAGTCGCCGGGACAGAAACTATGGCTACACCTTC.

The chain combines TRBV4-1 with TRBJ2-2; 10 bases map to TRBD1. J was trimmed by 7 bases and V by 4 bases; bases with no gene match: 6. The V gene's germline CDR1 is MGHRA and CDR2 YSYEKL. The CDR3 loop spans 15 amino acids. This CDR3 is CASSPRDRGDGELFF. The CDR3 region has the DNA TGCGCCAGCAGCCCGAGGGACAGGGGTGACGGGGAGCTGTTTTTT.

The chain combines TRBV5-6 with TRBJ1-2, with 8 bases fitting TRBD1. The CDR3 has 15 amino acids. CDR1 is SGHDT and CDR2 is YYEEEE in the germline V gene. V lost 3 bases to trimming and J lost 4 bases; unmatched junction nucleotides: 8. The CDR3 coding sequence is TGTGCCAGCAGCTGGGTTTCAGGGGGCGCCTATGGCTACACCTTC. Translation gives CASSWVSGGAYGYTF. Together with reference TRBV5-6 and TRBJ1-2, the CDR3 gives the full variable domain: DAGVTQSPTHLIKTRGQQVTLRCSPKSGHDTVSWYQQALGQGPQFIFQYYEEEERQRGNFPDRFSGHQFPNYSSELNVNALLLGDSALYLCASSWVSGGAYGYTFGSGTRLTVV.

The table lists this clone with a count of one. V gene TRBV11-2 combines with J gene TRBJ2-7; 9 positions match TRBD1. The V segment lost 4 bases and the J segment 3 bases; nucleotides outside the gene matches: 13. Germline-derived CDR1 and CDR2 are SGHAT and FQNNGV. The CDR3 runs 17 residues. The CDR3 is CASSSDPRQGGNYEQYF. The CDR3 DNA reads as TGTGCCAGCAGCTCAGACCCCCGACAGGGGGGAAACTACGAGCAGTACTTC.

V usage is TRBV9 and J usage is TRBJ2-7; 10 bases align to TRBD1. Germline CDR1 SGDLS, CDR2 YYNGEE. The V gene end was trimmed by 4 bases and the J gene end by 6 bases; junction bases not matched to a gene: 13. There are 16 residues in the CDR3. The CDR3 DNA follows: TGTGCCAGCAGCCCCTCCTCCGGGACAGGGGCGGGCGAGCAGTACTTC. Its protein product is CASSPSSGTGAGEQYF. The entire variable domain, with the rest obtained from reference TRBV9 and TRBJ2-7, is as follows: DSGVTQTPKHLITATGQRVTLRCSPRSGDLSVYWYQQSLDQGLQFLIQYYNGEERAKGNILERFSAQQFPDLHSELNLSSLELGDSALYFCASSPSSGTGAGEQYFGPGTRLTVT.

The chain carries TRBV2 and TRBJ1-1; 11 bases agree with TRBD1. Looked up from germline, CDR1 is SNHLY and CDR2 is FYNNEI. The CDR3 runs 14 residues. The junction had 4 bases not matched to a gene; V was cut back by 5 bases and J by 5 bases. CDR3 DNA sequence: TGTGCCAGCAGTTCTGGACAGGGGGCGACTGAAGCTTTCTTT. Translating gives CASSSGQGATEAFF.

CDR3 amino acids: CASSQTRGFSGNTIYF. The CDR3 nucleotides are TGTGCCAGCAGCCAGACCCGGGGATTCTCTGGAAACACCATATATTTT. This rearrangement joins TRBV5-8 to TRBJ1-3; D is ambiguous. V gave up 4 bases and J gave up 0 bases, with 14 bases separating them. The CDR3 extends over 16 amino acids. CDR1 is SGHTS and CDR2 is YDEGEE in the germline V gene.

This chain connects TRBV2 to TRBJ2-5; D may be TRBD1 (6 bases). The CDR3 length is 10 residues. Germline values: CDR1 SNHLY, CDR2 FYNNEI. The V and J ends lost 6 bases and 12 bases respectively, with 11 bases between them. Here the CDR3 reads CASRSRDKYF. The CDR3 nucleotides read TGTGCCAGCAGGAGCCGGGACAAGTACTTC.

The CDR3 here is CATSEQGIYTF. The CDR3 DNA follows: TGTGCCACCAGTGAGCAGGGAATCTACACCTTC. The gene calls are TRBV24-1 and TRBJ1-2, with TRBD1 as a possible D gene (5 bases). CDR1 and CDR2 from the germline V gene are KGHDR and SFDVKD. This CDR3 is built from 11 residues. The V end was cut by 4 bases, the J end by 10 bases, with 9 bases between.

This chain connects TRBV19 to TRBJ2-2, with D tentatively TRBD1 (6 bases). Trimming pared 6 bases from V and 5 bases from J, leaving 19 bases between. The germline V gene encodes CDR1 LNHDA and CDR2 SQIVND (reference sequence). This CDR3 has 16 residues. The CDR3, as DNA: TGTGCCAGTAGGGAGCAGGACAGAAGAAAAACCGGGGAGCTGTTTTTT. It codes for CASREQDRRKTGELFF.

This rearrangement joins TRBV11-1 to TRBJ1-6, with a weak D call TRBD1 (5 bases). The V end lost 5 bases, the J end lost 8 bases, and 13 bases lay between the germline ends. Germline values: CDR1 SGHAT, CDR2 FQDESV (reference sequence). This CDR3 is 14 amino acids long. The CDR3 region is CASSARQPDSPLHF. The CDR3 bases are TGTGCCAGCAGCGCCCGACAGCCAGATTCACCCCTCCACTTT.

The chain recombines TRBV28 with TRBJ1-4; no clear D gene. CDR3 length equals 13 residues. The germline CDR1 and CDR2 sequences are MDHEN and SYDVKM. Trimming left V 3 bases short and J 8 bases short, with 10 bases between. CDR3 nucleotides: TGTGCCAGCAGTTTGCGGTTGGCAGAAAAACTGTTTTTT. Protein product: CASSLRLAEKLFF. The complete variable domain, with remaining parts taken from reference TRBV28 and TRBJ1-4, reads DVKVTQSSRYLVKRTGEKVFLECVQDMDHENMFWYRQDPGLGLRLIYFSYDVKMKEKGDIPEGYSVSREKKERFSLILESASTNQTSMYLCASSLRLAEKLFFGSGTQLSVL.

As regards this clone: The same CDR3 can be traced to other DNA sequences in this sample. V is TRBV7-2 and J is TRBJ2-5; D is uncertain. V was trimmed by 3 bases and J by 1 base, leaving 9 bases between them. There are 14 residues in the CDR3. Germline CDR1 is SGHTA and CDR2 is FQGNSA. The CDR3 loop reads CASSLGGVQETQYF. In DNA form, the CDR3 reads TGTGCCAGCAGCTTGGGTGGAGTCCAAGAGACCCAGTACTTC.

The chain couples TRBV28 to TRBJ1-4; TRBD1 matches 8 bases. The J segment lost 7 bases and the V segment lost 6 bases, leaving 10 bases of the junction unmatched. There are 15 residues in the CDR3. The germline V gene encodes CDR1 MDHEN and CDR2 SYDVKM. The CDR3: CASRLTGDSVEKLFF. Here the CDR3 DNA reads TGTGCCAGCAGGTTGACAGGGGATTCCGTTGAAAAACTGTTTTTT.

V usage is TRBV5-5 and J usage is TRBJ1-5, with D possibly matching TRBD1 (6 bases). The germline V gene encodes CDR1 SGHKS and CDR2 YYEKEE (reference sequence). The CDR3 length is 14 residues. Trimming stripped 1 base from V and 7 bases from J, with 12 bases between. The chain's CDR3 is CASSLRGAWQPQHF. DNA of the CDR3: TGTGCCAGCAGCTTGCGGGGGGCATGGCAGCCCCAGCATTTT.

The CDR3 nucleotides read TGTGCCAGCAGCTCCCGGACTAGCGGGAAGAATGAGCAGTTCTTC. Protein sequence: CASSSRTSGKNEQFF. The chain is built from TRBV7-9 and TRBJ2-1, with TRBD2 matching 12 bases. CDR1 is SEHNR, CDR2 FQNEAQ, per germline (reference sequence). V lost 4 bases to trimming and J lost 7 bases; unmatched junction nucleotides: 5. CDR3 length: 15 amino acids.

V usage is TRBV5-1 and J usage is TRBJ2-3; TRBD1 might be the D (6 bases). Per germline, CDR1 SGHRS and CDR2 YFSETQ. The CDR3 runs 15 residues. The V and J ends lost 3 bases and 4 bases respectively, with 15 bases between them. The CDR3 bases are TGCGCCAGCAGCTCGACAGGTAGTGCGGCAGATACGCAGTATTTT. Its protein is CASSSTGSAADTQYF.